This is a list of T cell receptor beta chains from one sample in a study of blood T cells in healthy people across ages. TCRdb processed the 5' RACE reads anew with MiXCR; each CDR3 protein has one entry. The top ten clones hold more than 20% of a sample with approximately 1,700,000 distinct CDR3 sequences, approximately 40% of them seen once. Input material: blood. Source of these receptors: a human donor in good health. Each CDR3 is given with its conserved first and last residue. A D gene is named only where the DNA matches it firmly. Clone size is stated in some rows and not others, as once, few, many or a class when expanded.

TRBV29-1	NA	NA	TRBJ2-5	CSAEGPRETQYF	TGCAGCGCTGAGGGTCCGCGGGAGACCCAGTACTTC
TRBV20-1	NA	NA	TRBJ1-4	CSARKGRGELFF	TGCAGTGCCAGGAAAGGACGCGGGGAACTGTTTTTT
TRBV5-1	TRBD1	NA	TRBJ2-5	CASSLRGGTGKRNEQYF	TGCGCCAGCAGCTTGCGTGGGGGGACAGGGAAACGCAATGAGCAGTACTTC
TRBV20-1	TRBD2	few	TRBJ2-3	CSANVGLAGGTDTQYF	TGCAGTGCTAACGTAGGCCTAGCGGGGGGCACAGATACGCAGTATTTT
TRBV6-7	NA	few	TRBJ1-2	CASRAVDKNCGYTF	TGTGCCAGTCGGGCCGTCGATAAGAACTGTGGCTACACCTTC
TRBV7-2	TRBD2	few	TRBJ2-3	CASSLVGGEDTQYF	TGTGCCAGCAGCTTAGTGGGGGGGGAGGATACGCAGTATTTT
TRBV5-5	TRBD1	NA	TRBJ2-4	CASSLATGGIAAKNIQYF	TGTGCCAGCAGCTTGGCTACAGGGGGAATTGCAGCCAAAAACATTCAGTACTTC
TRBV10-3	NA	NA	TRBJ2-5	CAISEAGQETQYF	TGTGCCATCAGTGAGGCTGGCCAAGAGACCCAGTACTTC
TRBV4-3	NA	NA	TRBJ1-1	CASSPHALIGTEAFF	TGCGCCAGCAGCCCCCATGCGCTGATTGGCACTGAAGCTTTCTTT
TRBV29-1	NA	many	TRBJ1-2	CSVGRANYGYTF	TGCAGCGTTGGTCGAGCTAACTATGGCTACACCTTC
TRBV6-5	NA	NA	TRBJ1-1	CASSYSSAANTEAFF	TGTGCCAGCAGTTACTCGTCAGCAGCGAACACTGAAGCTTTCTTT
TRBV6-5	NA	NA	TRBJ1-2	CASRYRDGYTF	TGTGCCAGCAGATACAGGGATGGCTACACCTTC
TRBV9	NA	NA	TRBJ2-3	CASSVNPSGTDTQYF	TGTGCCAGCAGCGTTAACCCTAGCGGCACAGATACGCAGTATTTT
TRBV3-1	NA	NA	TRBJ1-3	CASSQGPGHGNTIYF	TGTGCCAGCAGCCAAGGACCGGGACACGGAAACACCATATATTTT
TRBV12-3/TRBV12-4	NA	NA	TRBJ2-7	CASRSGITYEQYF	TGTGCCAGCCGTTCCGGGATTACCTACGAGCAGTACTTC
TRBV6-1	NA	NA	TRBJ2-7	CASSETRDFYEQYF	TGTGCCAGCAGTGAAACCCGGGATTTCTACGAGCAGTACTTC
TRBV6-2/TRBV6-3	TRBD1	NA	TRBJ2-1	CASSPAWTGQGSVRNEQFF	TGTGCCAGCAGCCCCGCTTGGACAGGGCAGGGGTCGGTACGTAATGAGCAGTTCTTC
TRBV14	NA	NA	TRBJ2-7	CASSQSGAYLSEQYF	TGTGCCAGCAGCCAGTCGGGGGCCTACCTTAGCGAGCAGTACTTC
TRBV5-1	NA	few	TRBJ2-7	CASSSRWDTSYEQYF	TGCGCCAGCAGCTCGAGATGGGACACCTCCTACGAGCAGTACTTC
TRBV7-2	NA	NA	TRBJ2-7	CASSPWDTAYEQYF	TGTGCCAGCAGCCCCTGGGACACAGCCTACGAGCAGTACTTC
TRBV6-5	NA	once	TRBJ2-7	CASRDGGQPYEQYF	TGTGCCAGCAGAGACGGGGGACAGCCCTACGAGCAGTACTTC
TRBV4-1	TRBD2	NA	TRBJ2-5	CASSKLYTALAGRVETQYF	TGCGCCAGCAGCAAACTATACACCGCTCTTGCGGGGAGGGTAGAGACCCAGTACTTC
TRBV7-2	NA	once	TRBJ1-1	CASSLDIPFKAFF	TGTGCCAGCAGCTTAGATATTCCCTTCAAAGCTTTCTTT
TRBV28	NA	NA	TRBJ1-1	CASSGRIQAFF	TGTGCCAGCAGTGGTCGAATACAAGCTTTCTTT
TRBV7-9	TRBD1	few	TRBJ2-5	CASSFVGQGETQYF	TGTGCCAGCAGCTTCGTGGGACAGGGAGAGACCCAGTACTTC
TRBV7-9	NA	few	TRBJ2-3	CASLIGETHTDTQYF	TGTGCCAGCCTTATCGGGGAAACTCACACAGATACGCAGTATTTT
TRBV20-1	NA	NA	TRBJ2-7	CSARPPSLRPYEQYF	TGCAGTGCTAGGCCACCTTCATTGCGGCCCTACGAGCAGTACTTC
TRBV4-3	TRBD1	NA	TRBJ1-4	CASSQGRTGNEKLFF	TGCGCCAGCAGCCAAGGAAGGACAGGGAATGAAAAACTGTTTTTT
TRBV6-2/TRBV6-3	NA	few	TRBJ2-7	CASSYSAPEYEQYF	TGTGCCAGCAGTTACTCGGCCCCTGAATACGAGCAGTACTTC
TRBV29-1	TRBD2	NA	TRBJ2-1	CSVGLAGGSLGRQFF	TGCAGCGTCGGACTAGCGGGGGGAAGCCTTGGAAGGCAGTTCTTC
TRBV20-1	NA	many	TRBJ1-2	CSATGATYGYTF	TGCAGTGCTACCGGAGCGACTTATGGCTACACCTTC
TRBV2	NA	few	TRBJ2-3	CASSTTTPEPDTQYF	TGTGCCAGCAGTACTACGACCCCCGAACCAGATACGCAGTATTTT
TRBV6-4	TRBD2	many	TRBJ2-1	CASSDKASGGVDEQFF	TGTGCCAGCAGTGACAAGGCTAGCGGGGGGGTAGATGAGCAGTTCTTC
TRBV6-6	TRBD1	NA	TRBJ1-2	CASSQGARYGYTF	TGTGCCAGCAGTCAGGGGGCGCGATATGGCTACACCTTC
TRBV29-1	NA	NA	TRBJ1-1	CSVRFNGRTLNTEAFF	TGCAGCGTTAGATTTAATGGCCGAACCTTGAACACTGAAGCTTTCTTT
TRBV6-6	NA	NA	TRBJ2-5	CASSYSFGLGGAETQYF	TGTGCCAGCAGTTACTCGTTTGGGTTGGGGGGCGCAGAGACCCAGTACTTC
TRBV2	TRBD1	NA	TRBJ2-7	CASPGQGMYEQYF	TGTGCCAGCCCGGGACAGGGAATGTACGAACAGTACTTC
TRBV11-1	NA	many	TRBJ2-3	CASSLGGTRTDTQYF	TGTGCCAGCAGCTTGGGGGGCACCCGCACAGATACGCAGTATTTT
TRBV6-5	NA	few	TRBJ1-1	CASSYREGNTEAFF	TGTGCCAGCAGTTACCGCGAGGGGAACACTGAAGCTTTCTTT
TRBV18	NA	NA	TRBJ1-1	CASSPAGSEAFF	TGTGCCAGCTCGCCTGCAGGGTCGGAAGCTTTCTTT
TRBV29-1	NA	once	TRBJ2-4	CSVVFSKLEYEQYF	TGCAGCGTTGTGTTTAGTAAGTTGGAGTATGAGCAGTACTTC
TRBV6-2/TRBV6-3	TRBD1	NA	TRBJ2-3	CASSYGLTGAGTDTQYF	TGTGCCAGCAGTTACGGGTTGACAGGGGCCGGCACAGATACGCAGTATTTT
TRBV4-2	NA	NA	TRBJ2-5	CASSLSRRETQYF	TGTGCCAGCAGTTTGTCCCGGAGGGAGACCCAGTACTTC
TRBV20-1	NA	few	TRBJ1-5	CSARASGNQPQHF	TGCAGTGCGAGAGCGTCCGGGAATCAGCCCCAGCATTTT
TRBV7-2	NA	few	TRBJ2-2	CASSPRRPVNTGELFF	TGTGCCAGCAGCCCCCGGAGACCTGTGAACACCGGGGAGCTGTTTTTT